Below, 7 T cell receptor beta chains from the same sample are listed, as sequenced in a study of T cells after yellow fever vaccination. Each CDR3 protein gets one entry after TCRdb re-called the 5' RACE reads with MiXCR. Seen here are more than 250,000 distinct CDR3 sequences, around 6.8% observed once, and the top ten hold 15% to 20%. The source was PBMCs, collected 45 days after the first yellow fever vaccination. Source of these receptors: a man aged 18 to 29 who received the YFV17D yellow fever vaccine.

This clonotype was found a few times. This chain joins TRBV25-1 and TRBJ2-2; no reliable D call. V dropped 5 bases and J dropped 8 bases, with 3 bases sitting between them. The germline CDR1 and CDR2 sequences are MGHDK and SYGVNS. This CDR3 region has 10 residues. The DNA of the CDR3 is TGTGCCAGCAGTCAAGGGGAGCTGTTTTTT. Its protein product is CASSQGELFF.

This clonotype occurred a few times. J is TRBJ1-2 and V is TRBV4-1, with D possibly being TRBD1 (5 bases). CDR1 and CDR2 from the germline V gene are MGHRA and YSYEKL. This CDR3 comprises 23 residues. Trimming shortened V by 0 bases and J by 4 bases, and 36 bases separated the two germline ends. CDR3 nucleotides: TGCGCCAGCAGCCAAGATCGGTGGGGACTTCCCGAAGATGGTCGGGTTTTTGGCTATGGCTACACCTTC. Protein: CASSQDRWGLPEDGRVFGYGYTF.

This clonotype was observed a handful of times. The chain joins TRBV6-5 to TRBJ1-5, with D maybe TRBD1 (6 bases). The V gene lost 2 bases and the J gene lost 6 bases, with 17 bases spanning the gap. Germline CDR1 reads MNHEY; CDR2 reads SVGAGI. This CDR3 contains 16 residues. The CDR3 nucleotides read TGTGCCAGCAGTTACGGGGGGGGCAGGGGAGGTCAGCCCCAGCATTTT. Its translation: CASSYGGGRGGQPQHF.

This clonotype was detected a few times. The chain is built from TRBV6-5 and TRBJ2-7; weak D call: TRBD1 (5 bases). V lost 0 bases, J lost 6 bases, and 9 bases lay in between. Looked up from germline, CDR1 is MNHEY and CDR2 is SVGAGI. The CDR3 length is 13 residues. As DNA, the CDR3 is TGTGCCAGCAGTTACTCGACAGATAGCGAGCAGTACGTC. It specifies CASSYSTDSEQYV.

This clonotype was seen ten or more times. The rearrangement joins TRBV5-1 to TRBJ1-1, with 8 bases identical to TRBD1. V was pared by 4 bases and J by 8 bases, with 13 bases of the junction left unmatched. CDR3 length equals 15 residues. Germline CDR1 SGHRS, CDR2 YFSETQ. The CDR3 DNA sequence: TGCGCCAGCAGCAGCGGACAGGGAGGTAACGCGGAAGCTTTCTTT. It translates to CASSSGQGGNAEAFF.

Many counts were recorded for this clonotype. The chain recombines TRBV20-1 with TRBJ2-1; TRBD2 agrees at 12 bases. CDR3 size: 18 residues. CDR1 DFQATT and CDR2 SNEGSKA come from the germline V gene (reference sequence). With V trimmed by 2 bases and J by 0 bases, 8 bases remained unmatched. This CDR3 reads CSARPSLAGGSSYNEQFF. In nucleotides, the CDR3 is TGCAGTGCTAGACCCTCCCTAGCGGGGGGGAGCTCCTACAATGAGCAGTTCTTC.

This clonotype was observed at least ten times. The rearrangement joins TRBV5-8 to TRBJ2-7, with D maybe TRBD2 (7 bases). V lost 2 bases and J lost 5, with 11 bases in between. From germline, CDR1 is SGHTS and CDR2 YDEGEE. This CDR3 is 13 amino acids long. The CDR3 sequence is CASSLPGGHEQYV. The CDR3 DNA sequence: TGTGCCAGCAGCTTACCGGGGGGCCACGAGCAGTACGTC.